The 17 T cell receptor beta chains given below trace back to one sample, sequenced in a study of T cell clones after liver transplantation. Some clones are missing from TCRdb's copy, which holds only in-frame ones; the method was immunoSEQ multiplex PCR. The repertoire includes about 11,000 clones, about 76% of them detected once, and roughly a quarter sits in the top ten. Material: CD4+ T cells from blood, obtained almost 33 months after liver transplant. The receptors come from a human patient who received a liver transplant. The graft donor may have given rise to some T cells.

This clone has only a few counts. The CDR3 nucleotides read TGTGCCAGCAGTTTAGGTGAATTCGCTGAAGCTTTCTTT. It is translated as CASSLGEFAEAFF. The rearrangement joins TRBV27 to TRBJ1-1, with D unresolved. Between the trimmed V and J ends, which lost 2 bases and 6 bases, there was a span of 10 bases. The germline CDR1 and CDR2 sequences are MNHEY and SMNVEV (reference sequence). The CDR3 consists of 13 residues.

The chain is built from TRBV11-3 and TRBJ2-7; 8 nucleotides agree with TRBD1. Germline assignment: CDR1 SGHNT and CDR2 YENEEA. Trimming removed 5 bases from V and 3 bases from J; junction bases left unmatched: 3. This CDR3 has 13 residues. Written as DNA, the CDR3 is TGTGCCAGCAGCGGGGGGACAGGCTACGAGCAGTACGTC. Its translation: CASSGGTGYEQYV.

The chain carries TRBV19 and TRBJ1-1; maybe TRBD1 (6 bases). This CDR3 has 11 residues. Germline values: CDR1 LNHDA, CDR2 SQIVND (reference sequence). Trimming stripped 8 bases from V and 6 bases from J, with 10 bases between. This CDR3 is CASRGPPEAFF. The DNA of the CDR3 is TGTGCCAGTCGGGGGCCTCCTGAAGCTTTCTTT.

This chain links TRBV7-8 with TRBJ1-2; D is uncertain. Germline CDR1 SGHVS, CDR2 FQNEAQ. The CDR3 covers 13 residues. Trimming took off 1 base at V and 5 bases at J, with 8 bases between the two ends. As DNA, the CDR3 is TGTGCCAGCAGCTTAGGGTCGAGTTATGGCTACACCTTC. Its protein is CASSLGSSYGYTF.

CDR3 amino acids: CASTVSNQPQHF. As DNA, the CDR3 is TGTGCCAGTACAGTTAGCAATCAGCCCCAGCATTTT. V gene TRBV19 combines with J gene TRBJ1-5, with D hard to call. Trimming took 7 bases from V and 0 from J, leaving 4 bases between them. This CDR3 has 12 amino acids. Germline CDR1 is LNHDA and CDR2 is SQIVND (reference sequence).

This clone is deemed medium-sized. J is TRBJ2-3 and V is TRBV10-1; weak D call: TRBD2 (6 bases). V lost 4 bases, J lost 2 bases, and 19 bases lay in between. Germline CDR1 reads WNHNN; CDR2 reads SYGVQD (reference sequence). The CDR3 covers 17 residues. The CDR3 sequence is CASSGPPGESVTDTQYF. CDR3 sequence (DNA): TGCGCCAGCAGTGGACCCCCGGGGGAGTCCGTCACAGATACGCAGTATTTT.

The CDR3 bases are TGTGCCAGCAGGGTCTACGAGCAGTACGTC. Translation gives CASRVYEQYV. The V call is TRBV2, the J call TRBJ2-7; unclear D gene. CDR1 and CDR2 (germline): SNHLY, FYNNEI. The CDR3 runs to 10 residues. Deletions cut 6 bases from V and 3 bases from J, with 3 bases between.

The V call is TRBV19, the J call TRBJ1-4; possible D gene TRBD1, 5 bases. CDR1 LNHDA and CDR2 SQIVND come from the germline V gene (reference sequence). The CDR3 covers 15 residues. Deletions cut 9 bases from V and 0 bases from J, with 14 bases between. CDR3 amino acids: CASHQGEATNEKLFF. CDR3 bases: TGTGCCAGCCACCAAGGGGAGGCAACTAATGAAAAACTGTTTTTT.

The CDR3, as DNA: TGTGCCAGCAGTTACGGGCAGGGGCTCTATGGCTACACCTTC. The encoded protein is CASSYGQGLYGYTF. The gene calls are TRBV6-6 and TRBJ1-2, with a possible D match to TRBD1 (6 bases). The CDR3 is 14 amino acids. Germline lookup yields CDR1 MNHNY and CDR2 SVGAGI (reference sequence). V was trimmed by 2 bases and J by 4 bases, leaving 11 bases between them.

The chain recombines TRBV27 with TRBJ1-1; D remains unclear. V was pared by 2 bases and J by 1 base, with 5 bases between. Germline assignment: CDR1 MNHEY and CDR2 SMNVEV (reference sequence). This CDR3 region has 13 residues. For the CDR3, the DNA is TGTGCCAGCAGTTTAGCAGGGAACACTGAAGCTTTCTTT. This codes for CASSLAGNTEAFF.

This rearrangement joins TRBV7-9 to TRBJ2-3, with D possibly TRBD1 on 6 matching bases. This CDR3 comprises 14 residues. CDR1 SEHNR and CDR2 FQNEAQ come from the germline V gene (reference sequence). Trimming pared 3 bases from V and 4 bases from J, leaving 11 bases between. In DNA, the CDR3 is TGTGCCAGCAGCTTCAGGGCAGGGGCAGATACGCAGTATTTT. Protein product: CASSFRAGADTQYF.

The J gene is TRBJ2-3, the V gene TRBV13; 11 nucleotides align to TRBD1. Germline V gene data show CDR1 as PRHDT and CDR2 as FYEKMQ (reference sequence). CDR3 length equals 19 residues. V shed 5 bases, J shed 2 bases, and the junction held 15 bases outside the gene matches. CDR3 sequence: CASSDRDRGFESPTDTQYF. The CDR3 region has the DNA TGTGCCAGCAGCGACCGGGACAGGGGGTTCGAAAGCCCCACAGATACGCAGTATTTT. Full variable domain (outside the CDR3, taken from reference TRBV13 and TRBJ2-3): AAGVIQSPRHLIKEKRETATLKCYPIPRHDTVYWYQQGPGQDPQFLISFYEKMQSDKGSIPDRFSAQQFSDYHSELNMSSLELGDSALYFCASSDRDRGFESPTDTQYFGPGTRLTVL.

The chain uses TRBV7-9 and TRBJ2-3; 10 bases agree with TRBD2. The junction had 12 bases not matched to a gene; V was cut back by 3 bases and J by 0 bases. The V gene's germline CDR1 is SEHNR and CDR2 FQNEAQ (reference sequence). This CDR3 contains 19 residues. The CDR3 DNA is TGTGCCAGCAGCTTCCCCACCGGGACTAGCGAGACTAGCACAGATACGCAGTATTTT. Protein: CASSFPTGTSETSTDTQYF.

The chain is built from TRBV15 and TRBJ2-1, with 7 bases identical to TRBD2. The ends lost 5 bases at V and 10 bases at J; junction bases unmatched: 11. Per germline, CDR1 LNHNV and CDR2 YYDKDF (reference sequence). CDR3 length equals 14 residues. CDR3 DNA sequence: TGTGCCACCAGCTCTCGGGGGGTGGCCCACGAGCAGTTCTTC. This codes for CATSSRGVAHEQFF.

This clone occurred a few times. The J gene is TRBJ1-1, the V gene TRBV6-5; tentative D call: TRBD1 (6 bases). There are 13 residues in the CDR3. The ends were cut back, 5 bases at V and 8 bases at J, with 15 bases in the middle. CDR1 and CDR2 (germline): MNHEY, SVGAGI. The CDR3 protein is CASSHTGGREAFF. The CDR3 coding sequence is TGTGCCAGCAGTCACACCGGGGGGCGCGAAGCTTTCTTT.

As concerns this clone: The sample contains more than one DNA sequence encoding this CDR3. This rearrangement joins TRBV29-1 to TRBJ2-3, with 13 positions matching TRBD2. With V trimmed by 6 bases and J by 6 bases, 6 bases remained unmatched. Per the germline V gene, CDR1 is SQVTM and CDR2 is ANQGSEA. CDR3 length equals 14 residues. CDR3 coding DNA: TGCAGCGTACTAGCGGGGGGGCTGGTGGATACGCAGTATTTT. Its translation is CSVLAGGLVDTQYF.

The chain recombines TRBV7-9 with TRBJ2-5, with TRBD2 identical over 8 bases. Germline CDR1 is SEHNR and CDR2 is FQNEAQ (reference sequence). J lost 3 bases, V lost 5 bases, and 5 bases had no gene match. The CDR3 spans 14 residues. The CDR3 loop reads CASSPLADKETQYF. As DNA, the CDR3 is TGTGCCAGCAGCCCACTAGCGGACAAAGAGACCCAGTACTTC. Filled out from reference TRBV7-9 and TRBJ2-5, the complete variable domain reads DTGVSQNPRHKITKRGQNVTFRCDPISEHNRLYWYRQTLGQGPEFLTYFQNEAQLEKSRLLSDRFSAERPKGSFSTLEIQRTEQGDSAMYLCASSPLADKETQYFGPGTRLLVL.